This TCR beta chain emerged from a study of shared clonotypes between healthy human individuals. Some clones are missing from TCRdb's copy, which holds only in-frame ones; the method was immunoSEQ multiplex PCR. Among approximately 470,000 clones listed, roughly 80% were seen once. The CDR3 covers 14 residues. Germline CDR1 GTSNPN, CDR2 SVGIG (reference sequence). J gave up 3 bases and V 1 base, and 0 bases lay outside the gene matches. Roughly 93 million PBMCs supplied genomic DNA for unsorted samples. This clonotype was obtained from a woman in her 40s in good health. Some clones in this sample may be carry-over from other donors' samples. The sequencing input was PBMCs. J is TRBJ1-3 and V is TRBV30; TRBD1 agrees at 10 bases. CDR3 bases: TGTGCCTGGAGTGGGACAGGGGGTGGAAACACCATATATTTT. Amino acid sequence: CAWSGTGGGNTIYF.